This TCR beta chain was captured in a study of identifying expanded T cells in peripheral blood. The table came from immunoSEQ multiplex PCR; TCRdb's copy has only in-frame clones and leaves some out. The sample lists approximately 94,000 clones; 88% were seen once. The CDR3 totals 16 residues. Losses at the gene ends were 0 bases for V and 4 bases for J; bases not matched to a gene: 4. The germline CDR1 and CDR2 sequences are SGHNT and YYREEE (reference sequence). This receptor was identified in a person aged 18 to 70 in good health. Material for sequencing was blood. The V gene is TRBV5-4, the J gene TRBJ2-1; 10 bases fit TRBD2. The CDR3 sequence: CASSLVGTSVYNEQFF. The CDR3 nucleotides are TGTGCCAGCAGCTTGGTGGGGACTAGCGTGTACAATGAGCAGTTCTTC.